These T cell receptor beta chains were read from a single sample in a study of shared clonotypes between healthy human individuals. Profiling relied on immunoSEQ multiplex PCR, and the TCRdb table lists in-frame clones only, not all of them. Of around 500,000 clones in the sample, over 70% were seen once. Sequencing was performed on PBMCs. The origin of the receptors is a woman between 40 and 50 years old in good health. Some clones in this sample may be carry-over from other donors' samples. Each CDR3 is given with its conserved first and last residue. The D gene is left open where the match is weak. Only some rows state a clone size, as once, few, many or a class for expanded clones.

. | . | TRBJ1-2 | TRBV18 | TGTGCCAGCTCTCAAGGGAAGAACTATGGCTACACCTTC | CASSQGKNYGYTF
. | . | TRBJ2-1 | TRBV5-6 | TGTGCCAGCAGCTTAGGTCAGGACCGCCTTCCGTTCTTC | CASSLGQDRLPFF
. | . | TRBJ2-5 | TRBV28 | TGTGCCAGCAGTAGACAGCTCCAAGAGACCCAGTACTTC | CASSRQLQETQYF
. | . | TRBJ2-3 | TRBV11-2 | TGTGCCAGCAGCTTAGCTTCCGACTTCACAGATACGCAGTATTTT | CASSLASDFTDTQYF
. | . | TRBJ2-1 | TRBV7-9 | TGTGCCAGCAGCTTAGTACAGATCTATGAGCAGTTCTTC | CASSLVQIYEQFF
TRBD1 | . | TRBJ1-1 | TRBV6-5 | TGTGCCAGCAGGAGACCGGGACAGGGAACGGCTGAAGCTTTCTTT | CASRRPGQGTAEAFF
. | . | TRBJ2-3 | TRBV6-6 | TGTGCCAGCAGTTACGACCAGAGCACAGATACGCAGTATTTT | CASSYDQSTDTQYF
TRBD1 | once | TRBJ1-1 | TRBV10-2 | TGCGCCAGCAGTGCGACCGCTGGCAGGGGGACGGGGAGGACTGAAGCTTTCTTT | CASSATAGRGTGRTEAFF
TRBD2 | . | TRBJ2-7 | TRBV23-1 | TGCGCCAGCAGTCTGCCGTGGGAGGGGCAAGGCTACGAGCAGTACTTC | CASSLPWEGQGYEQYF
TRBD1 | . | TRBJ2-7 | TRBV7-8 | TGTGCCAGCAGTTCCGGGACAGGGGACGAGCAGTACTTC | CASSSGTGDEQYF
. | . | TRBJ2-5 | TRBV5-5 | TGTGCCAGCAGCTTGTCCGGGACCCCTACCCGGCACTTC | CASSLSGTPTRHF
. | few | TRBJ1-2 | TRBV5-1 | TGCGCCAGCAGCTCCGGGGGCGGTGCTAACTATGGCTACACCTTC | CASSSGGGANYGYTF
TRBD2 | few | TRBJ2-7 | TRBV27 | TGTGCCAGCAGTCCTCTTCAGGGGGATGCTAGCGGGAGGACCTACGAGCAGTACTTC | CASSPLQGDASGRTYEQYF
. | . | TRBJ1-5 | TRBV18 | TGTGCCAGCTCACCGCAAGGGTTGAGCAATCAGCCCCAGCATTTT | CASSPQGLSNQPQHF
TRBD1 | . | TRBJ2-7 | TRBV2 | TGTGCCAGCAGCCCCCTCCGGGACAGGGGACTCGAGCAGTACTTC | CASSPLRDRGLEQYF
TRBD1 | . | TRBJ1-4 | TRBV5-4 | TGTGCCAGCAGCCTGGGGACAGAGAATGAAAAACTGTCTTTT | CASSLGTENEKLSF
. | few | TRBJ1-5 | TRBV19 | TGTGCCAGTAGTACTACAGGGCGAGGTAAGCCCCAGCATTTT | CASSTTGRGKPQHF
. | . | TRBJ2-1 | TRBV7-8 | TGTGCCAGCAGCTTAGGCCCCACAAGTGAGCAGTTCTTC | CASSLGPTSEQFF
TRBD1 | few | TRBJ2-7 | TRBV9 | TGTGCCAGCAGCCCCTCGACAGGGACCTACGAGCAGTACTTC | CASSPSTGTYEQYF
. | . | TRBJ2-7 | TRBV5-1 | TGCGCCAGCAGCTTGGGTTTAGCGGATGGATACGAGCAGTACTTC | CASSLGLADGYEQYF
. | . | TRBJ2-7 | TRBV10-3 | TGTGCCATCAGTGAGATTTCGGGGGTCTCCTACGAGCAGTACTTC | CAISEISGVSYEQYF
. | once | TRBJ1-2 | TRBV5-1 | TGCGCCAGCAGCTTGGTGGGCAGTGACTATGGCTACACCTTC | CASSLVGSDYGYTF
. | . | TRBJ1-1 | TRBV11-2 | TGTGCCAGCAGCTTAGTCGGGGACACTGAAGCTTTCTTT | CASSLVGDTEAFF
TRBD2 | . | TRBJ2-5 | TRBV7-3 | TGTGCCAGCAGCCCGGGACTAGCGGGAGGAGTGGAGACCCAGTACTTC | CASSPGLAGGVETQYF